The clone carrying this TCR beta chain was observed a handful of times. The antigen remains undetermined. Authors of the study amplified TCR beta CDR3 regions from RNA transcripts. The HTBI primer set was used in a first-round RT-PCR of the TCR CDR3. Using its own MiXCR run on the multiplex PCR reads, TCRdb lists one record per CDR3 protein. The profile shows approximately 600,000 distinct CDR3 sequences, around 21% of them singletons. The data were obtained in a study of T cells in Graves' hyperthyroidism and ophthalmopathy. Broader study findings: In validation, the model predicted ophthalmopathy. These predictions came a median about 6.2 months before onset. Also found in blood were most expanded thyroid clonotypes above 0.001.

Germline V gene sequence: CDR1 SGHRS, CDR2 YFSETQ. Trimming stripped 0 bases from V and 5 bases from J, with 12 bases between. There are 14 residues in the CDR3. The receptor comes from a young man with Graves' ophthalmopathy. The sample was blood. This sequence joins TRBV5-1 and TRBJ2-7, with TRBD2 as a possible D gene (5 bases). CDR3 region: CASSLAGSVNEQYF. CDR3 nucleotides: TGCGCCAGCAGCTTGGCAGGTAGCGTTAACGAGCAGTACTTC.